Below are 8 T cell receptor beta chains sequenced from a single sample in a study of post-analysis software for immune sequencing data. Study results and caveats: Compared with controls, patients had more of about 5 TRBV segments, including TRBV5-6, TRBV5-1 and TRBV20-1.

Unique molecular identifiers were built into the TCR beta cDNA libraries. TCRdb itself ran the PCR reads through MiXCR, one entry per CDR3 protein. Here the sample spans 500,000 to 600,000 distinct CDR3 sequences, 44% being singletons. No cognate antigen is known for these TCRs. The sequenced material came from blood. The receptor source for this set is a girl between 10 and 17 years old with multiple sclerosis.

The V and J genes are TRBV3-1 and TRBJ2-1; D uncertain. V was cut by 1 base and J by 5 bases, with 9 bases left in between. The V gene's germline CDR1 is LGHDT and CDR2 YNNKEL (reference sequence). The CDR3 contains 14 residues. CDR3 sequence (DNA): TGTGCCAGCAGCCAAGGGGCCGGTCACAATGAGCAGTTCTTC. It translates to CASSQGAGHNEQFF.

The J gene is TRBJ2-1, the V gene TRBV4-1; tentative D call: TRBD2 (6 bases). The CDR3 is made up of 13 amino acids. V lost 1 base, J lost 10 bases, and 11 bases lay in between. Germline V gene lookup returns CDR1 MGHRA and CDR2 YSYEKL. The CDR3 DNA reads TGCGCCAGCAGCCAAGCGAGGCGGGACGAGCAGTTCTTC. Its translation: CASSQARRDEQFF.

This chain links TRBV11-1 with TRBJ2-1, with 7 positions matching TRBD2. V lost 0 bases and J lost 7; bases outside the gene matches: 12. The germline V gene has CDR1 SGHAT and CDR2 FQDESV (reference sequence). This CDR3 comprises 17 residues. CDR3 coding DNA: TGTGCCAGCAGCTTAGCCATGGGCCCGGCCGGGGGGAATGAGCAGTTCTTC. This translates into CASSLAMGPAGGNEQFF. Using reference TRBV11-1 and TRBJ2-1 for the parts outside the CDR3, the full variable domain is EAEVAQSPRYKITEKSQAVAFWCDPISGHATLYWYRQILGQGPELLVQFQDESVVDDSQLPKDRFSAERLKGVDSTLKIQPAELGDSAMYLCASSLAMGPAGGNEQFFGPGTRLTVL.

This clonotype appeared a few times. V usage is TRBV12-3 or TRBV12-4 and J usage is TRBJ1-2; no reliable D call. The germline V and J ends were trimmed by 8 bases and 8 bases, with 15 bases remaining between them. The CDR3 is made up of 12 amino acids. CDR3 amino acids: CASEFENQGYTF. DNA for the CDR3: TGTGCCAGCGAATTTGAGAACCAGGGCTACACCTTC.

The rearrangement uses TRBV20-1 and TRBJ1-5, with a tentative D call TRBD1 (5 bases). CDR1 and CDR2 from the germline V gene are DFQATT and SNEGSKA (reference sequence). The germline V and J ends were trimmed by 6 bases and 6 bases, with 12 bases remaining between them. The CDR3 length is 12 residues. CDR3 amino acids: CSARGASQPQHF. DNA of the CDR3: TGCAGTGCCCGAGGGGCAAGTCAGCCCCAGCATTTT.

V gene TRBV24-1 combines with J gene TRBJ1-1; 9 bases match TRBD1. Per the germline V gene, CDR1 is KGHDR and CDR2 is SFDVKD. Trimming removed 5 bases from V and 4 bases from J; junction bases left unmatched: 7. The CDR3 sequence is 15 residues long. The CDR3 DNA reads TGTGCCACCAGTGCCCCGGGACAGGGACTCACTGAAGCTTTCTTT. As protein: CATSAPGQGLTEAFF.

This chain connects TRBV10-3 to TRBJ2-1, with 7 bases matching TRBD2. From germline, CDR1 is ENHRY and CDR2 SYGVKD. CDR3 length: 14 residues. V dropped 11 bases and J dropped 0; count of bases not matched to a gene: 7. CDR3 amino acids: CAARDYLSYNEQFF. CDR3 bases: TGTGCCGCTAGGGACTACCTCTCCTACAATGAGCAGTTCTTC.

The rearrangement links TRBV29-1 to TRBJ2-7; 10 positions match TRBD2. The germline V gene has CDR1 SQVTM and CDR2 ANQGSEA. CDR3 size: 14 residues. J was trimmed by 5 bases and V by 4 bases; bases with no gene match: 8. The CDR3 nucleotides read TGCAGCGTTGGTCTCCGACTAGCGGGCAACGAGCAGTACTTC. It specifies CSVGLRLAGNEQYF.